This TCR beta chain was recovered during a study of blood T cell repertoires in COVID-19. A Seattle source enrolled patients during active infection and followed them longitudinally. The protocol was immunoSEQ multiplex PCR, while the TCRdb copy is restricted to in-frame clones and leaves out a portion. Counted here are 120,000 to 150,000 clones, approximately 83% occurring once; the ten biggest clones make up 8%. The CDR3 is made up of 14 amino acids. Trimming shortened V by 5 bases and J by 7 bases, and 20 bases separated the two germline ends. Germline values: CDR1 GTSNPN, CDR2 SVGIG (reference sequence).

This clonotype originated in a woman aged 55-69 years with COVID-19, enrolled during active disease. The J gene is TRBJ1-2, the V gene TRBV30; D gene ambiguous. Material for sequencing was peripheral blood. CDR3 nucleotide sequence: TGTGCCTGGGGGAGGGAGGGAGGTATTTCTGGCTACACCTTC. It translates to CAWGREGGISGYTF. The variable domain in full, with the rest retrieved from reference TRBV30 and TRBJ1-2, is SQTIHQWPATLVQPVGSPLSLECTVEGTSNPNLYWYRQAAGRGLQLLFYSVGIGQISSEVPQNLSASRPQDRQFILSSKKLLLSDSGFYLCAWGREGGISGYTFGSGTRLTVV.